The text below deals with one T cell receptor (beta chain). From germline, CDR1 is MNHEY and CDR2 SVGAGI. V lost 7 bases and J lost 0; bases outside the gene matches: 2. This CDR3 is built from 14 residues. The entry originates in a study of T cell responses to AZD1222 COVID-19 vaccine. Clones were read by immunoSEQ multiplex PCR, and TCRdb kept only the in-frame ones, dropping some. The sample shows 90,000 to 130,000 clones, 70% to 90% of them seen only once. This material consisted of peripheral blood, taken on day 0 of AZD1222 vaccination. This sequence originates from an adult in good health. This rearrangement joins TRBV6-5 to TRBJ2-3; 9 nucleotides match TRBD1. CDR3 sequence reads: CASNRGPSTDTQYF. CDR3 coding DNA: TGTGCCAGCAACAGGGGGCCGAGCACAGATACGCAGTATTTT.